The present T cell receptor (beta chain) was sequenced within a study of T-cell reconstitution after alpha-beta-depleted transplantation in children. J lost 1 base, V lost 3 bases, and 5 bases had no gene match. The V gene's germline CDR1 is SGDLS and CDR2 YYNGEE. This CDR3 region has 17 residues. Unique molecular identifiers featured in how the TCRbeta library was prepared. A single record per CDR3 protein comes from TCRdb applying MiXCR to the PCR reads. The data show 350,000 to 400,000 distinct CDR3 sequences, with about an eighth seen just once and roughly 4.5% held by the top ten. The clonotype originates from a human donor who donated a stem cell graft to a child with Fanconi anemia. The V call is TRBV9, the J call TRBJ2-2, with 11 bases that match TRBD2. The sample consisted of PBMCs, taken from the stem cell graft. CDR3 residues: CASSGGGLAENTGELFF. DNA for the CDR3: TGTGCCAGCAGCGGAGGGGGACTAGCGGAGAACACCGGGGAGCTGTTTTTT. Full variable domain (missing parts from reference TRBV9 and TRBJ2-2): DSGVTQTPKHLITATGQRVTLRCSPRSGDLSVYWYQQSLDQGLQFLIQYYNGEERAKGNILERFSAQQFPDLHSELNLSSLELGDSALYFCASSGGGLAENTGELFFGEGSRLTVL.